These 4 T cell receptor beta chains originate from one sample sequenced in a study of cytomegalovirus exposure and HLA in healthy donors. Use of 60 Vbeta and 13 Jbeta primers characterized the PCR. This table comes from immunoSEQ multiplex PCR, and its TCRdb copy is limited to in-frame clones, with some not included. Of under 70,000 clones detected, 70% appear once; the ten largest clones hold roughly a fifth. The sequenced sample was PBMCs. The receptors come from a woman aged 55 to 70 in good health and CMV-seropositive.

V gene TRBV9 combines with J gene TRBJ1-2; 7 positions agree with TRBD1. V was clipped by 3 bases and J by 2 bases; unmatched bases: 16. The length of the CDR3 is 18 residues. Per germline, CDR1 SGDLS and CDR2 YYNGEE. CDR3 region: CASSGPRQGLSRNYGYTF. DNA for the CDR3: TGTGCCAGCAGCGGGCCTCGACAGGGATTGAGTAGGAACTATGGCTACACCTTC.

The chain combines TRBV2 with TRBJ1-1; tentative D call: TRBD1 (6 bases). The CDR3 extends over 16 amino acids. Trimming pared 2 bases from V and 0 bases from J, leaving 13 bases between. Germline CDR1 SNHLY, CDR2 FYNNEI. CDR3: CASSERQTGLNTEAFF. CDR3 DNA sequence: TGTGCCAGCAGTGAAAGGCAGACAGGATTGAACACTGAAGCTTTCTTT.

This clone has only a few counts. The chain joins TRBV29-1 to TRBJ1-2; TRBD1 agrees at 9 bases. Germline assignment: CDR1 SQVTM and CDR2 ANQGSEA. The J segment lost 8 bases and the V segment lost 0 bases, leaving 7 bases of the junction unmatched. The CDR3 runs 14 residues. This CDR3 is CSVEEQGAPGGYTF. As DNA, the CDR3 is TGCAGCGTTGAAGAACAGGGGGCCCCCGGAGGCTACACCTTC.

CDR3 region: CASSQDLGGQWDYEQYF. The CDR3 DNA is TGCGCCAGCAGCCAAGATTTGGGGGGACAGTGGGATTACGAGCAGTACTTC. The chain carries TRBV4-3 and TRBJ2-7; D possibly corresponds to TRBD1 (7 bases). V lost 0 bases, J lost 4 bases, and 19 bases lay in between. In germline, CDR1 is LGHNA, CDR2 YSLEER. This CDR3 contains 17 residues.